This entry lists 29 T cell receptor beta chains sequenced from one sample in a study of OX40 agonist ivuxolimab in advanced cancers. Produced via immunoSEQ multiplex PCR; TCRdb's table is partial and in-frame only. This sample has approximately 70,000 clones, with under 95% found just once. Sample: CD4+ or CD8+ T cells sorted from blood, taken in a trial of the OX40 agonist ivuxolimab. These receptors all stem from an adult with an advanced solid tumor such as melanoma, head and neck, liver or kidney cancer.

The chain couples TRBV7-9 to TRBJ2-5, with 12 bases aligning to TRBD2. Germline lookup yields CDR1 SEHNR and CDR2 FQNEAQ (reference sequence). The CDR3 is made up of 16 amino acids. The V gene end was trimmed by 5 bases and the J gene end by 7 bases; junction bases not matched to a gene: 11. The CDR3 bases are TGTGCCAGCAGCCCACTGTCTAGCGGGGGGGCTGGGACCCAGTACTTC. Translating it yields CASSPLSSGGAGTQYF.

The chain has TRBV9 and TRBJ1-2, with a possible D match to TRBD1 (6 bases). Germline V gives CDR1 SGDLS, CDR2 YYNGEE. Trimming took 0 bases from V and 8 from J, leaving 11 bases between them. The CDR3 has 13 residues. The CDR3 nucleotides are TGTGCCAGCAGCGTAGACAGGGAAGGAGGCTACACCTTC. It yields the protein CASSVDREGGYTF.

The rearrangement links TRBV7-8 to TRBJ2-7; D is undetermined. Germline CDR1 SGHVS, CDR2 FQNEAQ. V lost 5 bases and J 5 bases, leaving 19 bases between the germline ends. The CDR3 totals 15 residues. CDR3 sequence reads: CASSPFAVKADEQYF. CDR3 DNA sequence: TGTGCCAGCAGCCCATTCGCGGTCAAAGCCGACGAGCAGTACTTC.

The gene calls are TRBV6-4 and TRBJ2-1; D remains unclear. The germline gives CDR1 MRHNA, CDR2 SNTAGT. The CDR3 sequence is 15 residues long. The V end lost 3 bases, the J end lost 2 bases, and 11 bases lay between the germline ends. The CDR3 region is CASSDSANPYNEQFF. CDR3 nucleotide sequence: TGTGCCAGCAGTGATTCCGCTAATCCCTACAATGAGCAGTTCTTC.

The chain couples TRBV10-3 to TRBJ1-2; 7 bases are a match to TRBD1. The CDR3 has 15 residues. Germline lookup yields CDR1 ENHRY and CDR2 SYGVKD. V trimming: 3 bases; J trimming: 6 bases; junction bases outside the gene matches: 10. The CDR3 is CAISDDDRAPDGYTF. The DNA of the CDR3 is TGTGCCATCAGTGATGACGACAGGGCTCCGGATGGCTACACCTTC.

This chain uses TRBV27 with TRBJ1-3, with TRBD1 as a possible D gene (5 bases). V lost 3 bases to trimming and J lost 4 bases, with 10 bases between them. CDR3 length: 14 amino acids. Per germline, CDR1 MNHEY and CDR2 SMNVEV (reference sequence). Here the CDR3 reads CASSFAGTGNTIYF. The CDR3 nucleotides are TGTGCCAGCAGTTTCGCAGGGACCGGAAACACCATATATTTT.

The chain recombines TRBV27 with TRBJ2-7; TRBD1 matches 8 bases. V gave up 3 bases and J gave up 2 bases; unmatched junction bases: 6. Germline assignment: CDR1 MNHEY and CDR2 SMNVEV (reference sequence). This CDR3 has 15 amino acids. The CDR3 nucleotides read TGTGCCAGCAGTTTCAGAGGACAGGGAGCCTACGAGCAGTACTTC. This codes for CASSFRGQGAYEQYF.

V gene TRBV28 combines with J gene TRBJ2-7; the D gene is possibly TRBD2 (6 bases). The length of the CDR3 is 16 residues. Trimming cost V 5 bases and J 0 bases, with 17 bases left between them. The germline CDR1 and CDR2 sequences are MDHEN and SYDVKM. CDR3 coding DNA: TGTGCCAGCAGTCCAAACCGGGACTCGAGCTCCTACGAGCAGTACTTC. This encodes CASSPNRDSSSYEQYF.

The chain has TRBV29-1 and TRBJ1-3; D is unresolved. Germline lookup yields CDR1 SQVTM and CDR2 ANQGSEA. The germline V and J ends were trimmed by 3 bases and 1 base, with 13 bases remaining between them. The CDR3 length is 15 residues. The CDR3 sequence is CSVEDDGESGNTIYF. In DNA form, the CDR3 reads TGCAGCGTTGAGGACGACGGGGAGTCTGGAAACACCATATATTTT.

Only one count was recorded for this clone. The chain links TRBV7-8 to TRBJ1-5; D not certain. V lost 1 base to trimming and J lost 0 bases, with 13 bases between them. This CDR3 region has 17 residues. The V gene's germline CDR1 is SGHVS and CDR2 FQNEAQ. The CDR3 DNA reads TGTGCCAGCAGCTTAGGGGGTGGAGGGAATAGCAATCAGCCCCAGCATTTT. Protein: CASSLGGGGNSNQPQHF. Full variable domain (remainder filled in from reference TRBV7-8 and TRBJ1-5): GAGVSQSPRYKVAKRGQDVALRCDPISGHVSLFWYQQALGQGPEFLTYFQNEAQLDKSGLPSDRFFAERPEGSVSTLKIQRTQQEDSAVYLCASSLGGGGNSNQPQHFGDGTRLSIL.

V and J are TRBV14 and TRBJ2-3; 7 positions agree with TRBD1. This CDR3 is 15 amino acids long. Germline V gives CDR1 SGHDN, CDR2 FVKESK. V shed 4 bases and J 4 bases; nucleotides not matched to a gene: 8. The CDR3 DNA reads as TGTGCCAGCAGCCCGACCACAGGGGCGGCAGATACGCAGTATTTT. The encoded protein is CASSPTTGAADTQYF. Using reference TRBV14 and TRBJ2-3 for the parts outside the CDR3, the full variable domain is EAGVTQFPSHSVIEKGQTVTLRCDPISGHDNLYWYRRVMGKEIKFLLHFVKESKQDESGMPNNRFLAERTGGTYSTLKVQPAELEDSGVYFCASSPTTGAADTQYFGPGTRLTVL.

Here the CDR3 reads CASSPRDRGADTQYF. The CDR3 coding sequence is TGTGCCAGTAGTCCCCGGGACAGGGGGGCAGATACGCAGTATTTT. The V gene is TRBV19, the J gene TRBJ2-3; 11 bases agree with TRBD1. V gave up 5 bases and J gave up 4 bases; unmatched junction bases: 5. The germline V gene has CDR1 LNHDA and CDR2 SQIVND (reference sequence). The CDR3 contains 15 residues.

V usage is TRBV7-9 and J usage is TRBJ1-1; weak D call: TRBD1 (5 bases). The CDR3 sequence is 15 residues long. Germline V gene sequence: CDR1 SEHNR, CDR2 FQNEAQ (reference sequence). The V end was cut by 2 bases, the J end by 3 bases, with 13 bases between. CDR3 amino acids: CASSLSMQGHTEAFF. CDR3 coding DNA: TGTGCCAGCAGCTTATCAATGCAGGGACACACTGAAGCTTTCTTT.

The chain recombines TRBV19 with TRBJ1-5; D is possibly TRBD1 (5 bases). V shed 5 bases and J shed 2 bases, with 13 bases lying between them. Germline lookup yields CDR1 LNHDA and CDR2 SQIVND (reference sequence). The CDR3 contains 15 residues. CDR3 residues: CASSLTEGGNQPQHF. For the CDR3, the DNA is TGTGCCAGTAGTCTGACAGAAGGTGGCAATCAGCCCCAGCATTTT.

V and J are TRBV5-1 and TRBJ1-2; perhaps TRBD1 as D (5 bases). V was clipped by 0 bases and J by 5 bases, with 11 bases between them. Germline CDR1 and CDR2: SGHRS and YFSETQ. The CDR3 is made up of 14 amino acids. DNA for the CDR3: TGCGCCAGCAGCTTGGGGGACCGGGCATATGGCTACACCTTC. It encodes CASSLGDRAYGYTF.

The V call is TRBV7-6, the J call TRBJ2-7; a possible D gene is TRBD2 (6 bases). CDR1 is SGHVS and CDR2 is FNYEAQ in the germline V gene. CDR3 length: 16 amino acids. V lost 4 bases, J lost 6 bases, and 22 bases lay in between. CDR3 DNA: TGTGCCAGCAGCTCCCCGTCGGGCGGGGCGCGGGGCGAGCAGTACTTC. Amino acids: CASSSPSGGARGEQYF.

The chain carries TRBV14 and TRBJ2-3, with D unclear. V gave up 2 bases and J gave up 9 bases, with 12 bases separating them. The germline CDR1 and CDR2 sequences are SGHDN and FVKESK. The CDR3 runs to 13 residues. CDR3 region: CASSQSPIGTQYF. The CDR3 coding sequence is TGTGCCAGCAGCCAATCTCCTATAGGCACGCAGTATTTT.

The chain carries TRBV6-1 and TRBJ1-1; the D is unclear. The CDR3 contains 13 residues. CDR1 and CDR2 (germline): MNHNS, SASEGT. V was pared by 4 bases and J by 3 bases, with 9 bases between. This CDR3 is CASSVHRHTEAFF. CDR3 nucleotides: TGTGCCAGCAGTGTGCACAGACACACTGAAGCTTTCTTT.

The genes are TRBV9 and TRBJ2-3; 7 nucleotides agree with TRBD1. V lost 3 bases, J lost 2 bases, and 6 bases stayed unmatched. The CDR3 consists of 15 residues. Germline values: CDR1 SGDLS, CDR2 YYNGEE. CDR3 nucleotide sequence: TGTGCCAGCAGCGCCGGGACAGATTACACAGATACGCAGTATTTT. This translates into CASSAGTDYTDTQYF.

This clone was observed once. The chain recombines TRBV7-9 with TRBJ2-1, with TRBD2 as a possible D gene (5 bases). Germline-derived CDR1 and CDR2 are SEHNR and FQNEAQ (reference sequence). CDR3 size: 14 residues. Deletions cut 0 bases from V and 7 bases from J, with 10 bases between. This CDR3 reads CASSLADGVNEQFF. CDR3 in DNA: TGTGCCAGCAGCTTAGCGGACGGGGTAAATGAGCAGTTCTTC.

The CDR3 loop reads CASSLAASGPMGFF. In DNA, the CDR3 is TGTGCCAGCAGCTTAGCGGCTAGCGGACCGATGGGGTTCTTC. V and J are TRBV7-6 and TRBJ2-1; 7 bases align to TRBD2. The CDR3 totals 14 residues. Trimming took 0 bases from V and 15 from J; bases not matched to a gene: 11. CDR1 SGHVS and CDR2 FNYEAQ come from the germline V gene.

The V and J genes are TRBV11-2 and TRBJ1-5; D is ambiguous. CDR3 length equals 14 residues. Trimming removed 1 base at V and 3 bases at J, with 7 bases between. Germline V gene data show CDR1 as SGHAT and CDR2 as FQNNGV. The CDR3 region has the DNA TGTGCCAGCAGCTTAGGAGGGTACAATCAGCCCCAGCATTTT. This translates into CASSLGGYNQPQHF.

The genes are TRBV29-1 and TRBJ2-1, with 8 nucleotides matching TRBD2. The CDR3 contains 13 residues. J was trimmed by 8 bases and V by 1 base; bases with no gene match: 4. Germline CDR1 SQVTM, CDR2 ANQGSEA. The CDR3 DNA is TGCAGCGTTGAAGGGACTAGCCAGTATGAGCAGTTCTTC. It yields the protein CSVEGTSQYEQFF.

The chain employs TRBV4-2 and TRBJ2-1; D gene ambiguous. The CDR3 totals 12 residues. The germline V gene has CDR1 LGHNA and CDR2 YNFKEQ. Between the trimmed V and J ends, which lost 5 bases and 4 bases, there was a span of 6 bases. The DNA of the CDR3 is TGTGCCAGCAGCGGAGTTTACAATGAGCAGTTCTTC. Translating gives CASSGVYNEQFF.

This chain joins TRBV18 and TRBJ2-5; no clear D gene. Germline loops: CDR1 KGHSH, CDR2 LQKENI. The CDR3 has 12 amino acids. V was trimmed by 2 bases and J by 2 bases, leaving 3 bases between them. The DNA for the CDR3 is TGTGCCAGCTCACCAGAGCAAGAGACCCAGTACTTC. Its translation: CASSPEQETQYF.

In this sample, this clone turned up once. V is TRBV27 and J is TRBJ2-7; D remains unclear. Germline CDR1 and CDR2: MNHEY and SMNVEV (reference sequence). The germline V and J ends were trimmed by 0 bases and 3 bases, with 6 bases remaining between them. CDR3 length: 13 residues. The CDR3: CASSLSVYYEQYF. The CDR3 DNA is TGTGCCAGCAGTTTATCGGTCTACTACGAGCAGTACTTC.

This clone was observed a few times. This rearrangement joins TRBV27 to TRBJ2-7, with 7 nucleotides matching TRBD1. Germline CDR1 MNHEY, CDR2 SMNVEV (reference sequence). The V gene end was trimmed by 5 bases and the J gene end by 2 bases; junction bases not matched to a gene: 3. This CDR3 has 13 residues. The CDR3 coding sequence is TGTGCCAGCAGTGTGGGGACAGCCTACGAGCAGTACTTC. It encodes CASSVGTAYEQYF.

The gene calls are TRBV9 and TRBJ1-4; D unresolved. V lost 0 bases, J lost 0 bases, and 6 bases lay in between. The length of the CDR3 is 15 residues. CDR1 and CDR2 (germline): SGDLS, YYNGEE. CDR3 amino acids: CASSVGGTTNEKLFF. As DNA, the CDR3 is TGTGCCAGCAGCGTAGGAGGAACAACTAATGAAAAACTGTTTTTT.

V gene TRBV27 combines with J gene TRBJ2-5; possibly TRBD2 for D (6 bases). Trimming pared 2 bases from V and 5 bases from J, leaving 12 bases between. Germline CDR1 is MNHEY and CDR2 is SMNVEV (reference sequence). This CDR3 is 14 amino acids long. The CDR3 sequence: CASSLGGAQETQYF. The DNA of the CDR3 is TGTGCCAGCAGTTTAGGAGGGGCGCAGGAGACCCAGTACTTC.